The clone carrying this TCR beta chain came up once. A much larger clone lies a single base off, so this may be a read error. The sample comes from a study of Graves' ophthalmopathy and Graves' hyperthyroidism. Study information: Researchers obtained peripheral blood at initial diagnosis, before any treatment had begun.

CDR3 length: 14 amino acids. The study amplified TCR beta CDR3 regions using RNA transcripts. Second-round multiplex PCR followed a first-round RT-PCR using HTBI primers. In TCRdb, the multiplex PCR reads were re-called with MiXCR into one record per CDR3 protein. Among 350,000 to 400,000 distinct CDR3 sequences listed, 15% were seen once. This chain uses TRBV12-3 or TRBV12-4 with TRBJ2-2; 9 bases are a match to TRBD1. The specimen was peripheral blood. The TCR was taken from a woman younger than 30 with stable Graves' hyperthyroidism. The DNA for the CDR3 is TGTGCCAGCAGCTGGGACAGGGTCACCGGGGAGCTGTGTTTT. Protein product: CASSWDRVTGELCF.